Presented here are 5 T cell receptor beta chains from one specimen sequenced in a study of T cells after yellow fever vaccination. One entry per CDR3 protein results from TCRdb running MiXCR on the 5' RACE reads. In the table there are some 250,000 distinct CDR3 sequences, 6.9% of which are singletons. Sequencing used CD4+ T cells sorted from PBMCs, obtained 15 days after the yellow fever booster vaccination. The receptors originated from a man in his thirties or forties who received the YFV17D yellow fever vaccine.

This clonotype was observed a few times. This chain uses TRBV20-1 with TRBJ2-7; tentative D call: TRBD1 (8 bases). Germline CDR1 is DFQATT and CDR2 is SNEGSKA (reference sequence). The length of the CDR3 is 15 residues. Trimming took 6 bases from V and 4 from J, leaving 22 bases between them. CDR3 region: CSAGGGQAHLYEQYF. DNA for the CDR3: TGCAGTGCGGGGGGGGGACAGGCTCACCTTTACGAGCAGTACTTC.

This clonotype occurred many times. The chain links TRBV5-1 to TRBJ2-7, with 9 nucleotides matching TRBD1. Germline values: CDR1 SGHRS, CDR2 YFSETQ. The CDR3 consists of 15 residues. The J segment lost 3 bases and the V segment lost 7 bases, leaving 11 bases of the junction unmatched. The CDR3 bases are TGCGCCAGCTGTGAAGGGACAGGGAGAATCTACGAGCAGTACTTC. Translated: CASCEGTGRIYEQYF.

This clonotype was picked up many times. The chain employs TRBV11-2 and TRBJ2-5; TRBD2 agrees at 10 bases. The CDR3 is 15 amino acids. The germline gives CDR1 SGHAT, CDR2 FQNNGV. Trimming removed 1 base from V and 5 bases from J; junction bases left unmatched: 4. The CDR3 bases are TGTGCCAGCAGCTTAGGGTCTAGCGGGAGCGAGACCCAGTACTTC. As protein: CASSLGSSGSETQYF. Full variable domain (missing parts from reference TRBV11-2 and TRBJ2-5): EAGVAQSPRYKIIEKRQSVAFWCNPISGHATLYWYQQILGQGPKLLIQFQNNGVVDDSQLPKDRFSAERLKGVDSTLKIQPAKLEDSAVYLCASSLGSSGSETQYFGPGTRLLVL.

Only a few counts were recorded for this clonotype. V gene TRBV7-2 combines with J gene TRBJ2-6, with a weak D call TRBD1 (6 bases). The CDR3 contains 16 residues. In germline, CDR1 is SGHTA, CDR2 FQGNSA. The V end was cut by 1 base, the J end by 2 bases, with 9 bases between. This CDR3 reads CASSLEAGAGANVLTF. The CDR3 DNA is TGTGCCAGCAGCTTAGAGGCAGGGGCTGGGGCCAACGTCCTGACTTTC.

The rearrangement uses TRBV6-5 and TRBJ2-5; D gene ambiguous. The V end lost 0 bases, the J end lost 5 bases, and 10 bases lay between the germline ends. Germline V gives CDR1 MNHEY, CDR2 SVGAGI. The CDR3 spans 14 residues. CDR3 sequence: CASSYSGLRETQYF. The DNA of the CDR3 is TGTGCCAGCAGTTACTCAGGGTTACGGGAGACCCAGTACTTC.